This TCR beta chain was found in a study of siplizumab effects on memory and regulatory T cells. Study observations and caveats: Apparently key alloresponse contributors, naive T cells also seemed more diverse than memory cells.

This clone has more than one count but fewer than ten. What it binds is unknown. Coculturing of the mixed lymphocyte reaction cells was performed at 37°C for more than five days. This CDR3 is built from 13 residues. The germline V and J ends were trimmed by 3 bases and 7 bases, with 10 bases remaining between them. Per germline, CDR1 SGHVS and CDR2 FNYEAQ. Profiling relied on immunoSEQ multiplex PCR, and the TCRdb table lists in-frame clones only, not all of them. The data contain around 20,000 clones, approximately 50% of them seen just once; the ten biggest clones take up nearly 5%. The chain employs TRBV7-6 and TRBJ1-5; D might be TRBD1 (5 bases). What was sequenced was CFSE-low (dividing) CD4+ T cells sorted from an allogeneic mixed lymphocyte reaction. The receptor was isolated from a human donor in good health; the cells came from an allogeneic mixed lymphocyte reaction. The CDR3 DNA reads TGTGCCAGCAGCTTCCAGGGCGGCCAGCCCCAGCATTTT. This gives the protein CASSFQGGQPQHF. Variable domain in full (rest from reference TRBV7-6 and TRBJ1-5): GAGVSQSPRYKVTKRGQDVALRCDPISGHVSLYWYRQALGQGPEFLTYFNYEAQQDKSGLPNDRFSAERPEGSISTLTIQRTEQRDSAMYRCASSFQGGQPQHFGDGTRLSIL.